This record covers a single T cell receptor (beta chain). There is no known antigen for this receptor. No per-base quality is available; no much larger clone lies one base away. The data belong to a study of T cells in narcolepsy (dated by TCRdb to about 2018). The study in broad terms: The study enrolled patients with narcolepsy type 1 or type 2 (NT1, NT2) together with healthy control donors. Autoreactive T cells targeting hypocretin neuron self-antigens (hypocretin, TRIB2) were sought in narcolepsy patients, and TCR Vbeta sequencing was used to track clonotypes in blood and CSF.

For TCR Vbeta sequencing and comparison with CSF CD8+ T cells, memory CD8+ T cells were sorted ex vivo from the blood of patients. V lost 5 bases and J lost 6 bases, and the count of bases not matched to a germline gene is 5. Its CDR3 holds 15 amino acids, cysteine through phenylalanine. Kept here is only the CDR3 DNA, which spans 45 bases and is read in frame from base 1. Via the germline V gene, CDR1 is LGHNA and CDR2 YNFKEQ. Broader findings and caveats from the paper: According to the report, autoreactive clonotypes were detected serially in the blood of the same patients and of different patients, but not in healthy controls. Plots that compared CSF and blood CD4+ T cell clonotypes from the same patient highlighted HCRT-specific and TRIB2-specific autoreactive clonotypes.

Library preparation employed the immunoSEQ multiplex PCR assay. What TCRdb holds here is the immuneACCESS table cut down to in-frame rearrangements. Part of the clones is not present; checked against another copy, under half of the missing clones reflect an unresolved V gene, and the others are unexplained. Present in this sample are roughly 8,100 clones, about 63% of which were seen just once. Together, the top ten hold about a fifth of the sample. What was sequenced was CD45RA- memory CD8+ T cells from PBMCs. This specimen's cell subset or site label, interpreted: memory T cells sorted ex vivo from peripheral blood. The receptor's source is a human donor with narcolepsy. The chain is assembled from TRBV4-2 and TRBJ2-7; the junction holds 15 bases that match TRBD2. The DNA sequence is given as TGTGCCAGCAGCTTGACGGGACTAGCGGGGGGCGAGCAGTACTTC. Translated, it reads CASSLTGLAGGEQYF.